The entry below gives a single T cell receptor beta chain sequence along with its context. This record belongs to a study of PD-L1 blockade in urothelial cancer. Method: immunoSEQ multiplex PCR; TCRdb's copy keeps in-frame clones and lacks some. The sample holds about 42,000 clones; approximately 77% are singletons and the top ten take 2.7%. The sample consisted of PBMCs, taken around atezolizumab (anti-PD-L1) treatment. The TCR comes from a man between 65 and 79 years old with urothelial cancer.

For the CDR3, the DNA is TGCGCCAGCAGCCAAGGTGTGGGCGCGCAGTACTTC. Amino acid sequence: CASSQGVGAQYF. The chain employs TRBV4-3 and TRBJ2-7; D is uncertain. The V and J ends lost 1 base and 9 bases respectively, with 10 bases between them. Germline CDR1 LGHNA, CDR2 YSLEER. The CDR3 is made up of 12 amino acids.